Reported below is one T cell receptor beta chain. Its target is unknown. This specimen comes from a study of OX40 agonist ivuxolimab in advanced cancers. Study-wide background: Ivuxolimab was delivered to patients intravenously every 2 weeks at doses spanning 0.01 to 10 mg/kg. Patients receiving dose escalation had hepatocellular carcinoma, melanoma, renal cell or head and neck cancer.

Using immunoSEQ multiplex PCR, the repertoire was profiled, and TCRdb retains in-frame clones only, with some absent. This table holds under 100,000 clones, roughly 92% found once. CDR1 and CDR2 from the germline V gene are SGHTA and FQGTGA. J lost 10 bases, V lost 0 bases, and 8 bases had no gene match. This CDR3 is built from 16 residues. Study-wide findings and caveats: Circulating CD4+ and CD8+ T cells showed clonal expansion by week 6 at 0.1 to 3.0 mg/kg.

The receptor's source is an adult with an advanced solid tumor such as melanoma, head and neck, liver or kidney cancer. This sample comprised CD4+ or CD8+ T cells sorted from blood, obtained in a trial of the OX40 agonist ivuxolimab. The chain combines TRBV7-3 with TRBJ2-1, with TRBD2 identical over 11 bases. CDR3 in DNA: TGTGCCAGCAGCTTAACTGGGACTAGCGGACTCAGGGAGCAGTTCTTC. Translation: CASSLTGTSGLREQFF.